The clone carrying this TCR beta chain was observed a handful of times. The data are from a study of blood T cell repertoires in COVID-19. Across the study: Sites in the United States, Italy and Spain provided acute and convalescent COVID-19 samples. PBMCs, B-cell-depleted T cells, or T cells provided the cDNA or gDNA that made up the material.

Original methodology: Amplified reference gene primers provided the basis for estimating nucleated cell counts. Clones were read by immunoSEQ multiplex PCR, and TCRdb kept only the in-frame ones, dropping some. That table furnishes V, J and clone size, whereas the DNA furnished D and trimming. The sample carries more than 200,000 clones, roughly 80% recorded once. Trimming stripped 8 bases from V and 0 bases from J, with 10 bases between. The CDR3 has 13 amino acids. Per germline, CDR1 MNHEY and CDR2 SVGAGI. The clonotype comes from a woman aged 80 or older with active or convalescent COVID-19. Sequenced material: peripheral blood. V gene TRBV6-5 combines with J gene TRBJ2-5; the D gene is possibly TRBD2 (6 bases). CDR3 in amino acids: CASGRLDQETQYF. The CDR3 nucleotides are TGTGCCAGCGGACGACTAGACCAAGAGACCCAGTACTTC.